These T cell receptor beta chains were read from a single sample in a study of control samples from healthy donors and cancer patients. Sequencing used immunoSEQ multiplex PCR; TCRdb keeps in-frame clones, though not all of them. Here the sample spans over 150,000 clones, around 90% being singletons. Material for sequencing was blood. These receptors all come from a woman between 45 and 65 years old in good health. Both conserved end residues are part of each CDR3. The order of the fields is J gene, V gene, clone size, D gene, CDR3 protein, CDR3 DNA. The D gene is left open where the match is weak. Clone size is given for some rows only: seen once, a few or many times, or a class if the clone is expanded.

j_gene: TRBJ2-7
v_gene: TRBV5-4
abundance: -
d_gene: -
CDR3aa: CASSSGTKKYEQYF
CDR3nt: TGTGCCAGCAGTTCCGGGACAAAAAAGTACGAGCAGTACTTC

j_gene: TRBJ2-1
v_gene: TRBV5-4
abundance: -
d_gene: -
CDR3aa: CASSAGDQLNNEQFF
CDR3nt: TGTGCCAGCAGCGCTGGGGACCAGCTAAACAATGAGCAGTTCTTC

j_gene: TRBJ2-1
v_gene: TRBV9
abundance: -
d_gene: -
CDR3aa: CASSVVGLEQFF
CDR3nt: TGTGCCAGCAGCGTAGTGGGGTTAGAGCAGTTCTTC

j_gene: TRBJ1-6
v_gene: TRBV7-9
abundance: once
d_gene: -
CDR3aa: CASSLDGVGNSPLHF
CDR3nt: TGTGCCAGCAGCTTAGATGGGGTGGGGAATTCACCCCTCCACTTT

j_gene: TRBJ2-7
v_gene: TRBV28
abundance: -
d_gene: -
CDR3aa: CASTARAGQAYEQYF
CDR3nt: TGTGCCAGCACCGCACGGGCGGGCCAGGCATACGAGCAGTACTTC

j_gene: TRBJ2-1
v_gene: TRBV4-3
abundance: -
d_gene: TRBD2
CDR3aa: CASSQDMGAGGYNEQFF
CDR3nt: TGCGCCAGCAGCCAAGATATGGGAGCGGGAGGGTACAATGAGCAGTTCTTC

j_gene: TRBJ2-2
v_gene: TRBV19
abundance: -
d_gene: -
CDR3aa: CASNQGYTGELFF
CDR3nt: TGTGCCAGTAATCAGGGTTATACCGGGGAGCTGTTTTTT

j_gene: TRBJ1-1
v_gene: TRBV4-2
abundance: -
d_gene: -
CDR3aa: CASSQAWGGNTEAFF
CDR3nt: TGTGCCAGCAGCCAGGCCTGGGGGGGGAACACTGAAGCTTTCTTT

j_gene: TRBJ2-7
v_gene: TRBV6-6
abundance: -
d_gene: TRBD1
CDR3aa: CASRLRGRSYEQYF
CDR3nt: TGTGCCAGCAGATTAAGGGGGCGGTCCTACGAGCAGTACTTC

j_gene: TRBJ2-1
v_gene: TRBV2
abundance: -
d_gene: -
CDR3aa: CASRLLGDEQFF
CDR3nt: TGTGCCAGCAGGCTCCTAGGGGATGAGCAGTTCTTC

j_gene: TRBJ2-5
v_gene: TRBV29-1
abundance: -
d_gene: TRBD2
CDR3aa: CSVILAGGGSQYF
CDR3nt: TGCAGCGTCATCCTAGCGGGAGGTGGGTCCCAGTACTTC

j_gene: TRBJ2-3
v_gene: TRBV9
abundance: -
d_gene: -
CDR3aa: CASSERADTQYF
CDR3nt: TGTGCCAGCAGCGAGAGGGCAGATACGCAGTATTTT

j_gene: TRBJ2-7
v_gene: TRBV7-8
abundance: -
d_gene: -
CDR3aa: CASSAQNEQYF
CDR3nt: TGTGCCAGCAGTGCCCAGAACGAGCAGTACTTC

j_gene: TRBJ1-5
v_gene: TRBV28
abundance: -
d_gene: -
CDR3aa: CASSQQVYSNQPQHF
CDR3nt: TGTGCCAGCAGCCAACAGGTTTATAGCAATCAGCCCCAGCATTTT

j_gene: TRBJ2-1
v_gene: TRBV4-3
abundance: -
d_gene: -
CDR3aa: CASSHQGGPNEQFF
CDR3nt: TGCGCCAGCAGCCACCAAGGGGGTCCCAATGAGCAGTTCTTC

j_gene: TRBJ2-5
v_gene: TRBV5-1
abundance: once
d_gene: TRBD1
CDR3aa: CASSFGQGQWETQYF
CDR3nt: TGCGCCAGCAGCTTCGGACAGGGACAGTGGGAGACCCAGTACTTC

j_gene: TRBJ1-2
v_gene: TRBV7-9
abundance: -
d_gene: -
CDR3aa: CASSSRAGGGYTF
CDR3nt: TGTGCCAGCAGCTCTCGGGCAGGTGGTGGCTACACCTTC

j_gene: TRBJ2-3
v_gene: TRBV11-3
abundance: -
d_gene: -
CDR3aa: CASSSFGADTQYF
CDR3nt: TGTGCCAGCAGCTCCTTTGGGGCAGATACGCAGTATTTT

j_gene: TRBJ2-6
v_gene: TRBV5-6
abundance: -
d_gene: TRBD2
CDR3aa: CASSPLAGPSGANVLTF
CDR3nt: TGTGCCAGCAGCCCCCTAGCGGGTCCCTCTGGGGCCAACGTCCTGACTTTC

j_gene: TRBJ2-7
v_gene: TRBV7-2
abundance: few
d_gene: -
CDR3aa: CASSSTVSSYEQYF
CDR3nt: TGTGCCAGCAGCTCGACCGTCAGCTCCTACGAGCAGTACTTC

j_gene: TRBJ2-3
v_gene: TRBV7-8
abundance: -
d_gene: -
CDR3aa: CASSLIPDTQYF
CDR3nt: TGTGCCAGCAGCTTGATCCCCGATACGCAGTATTTT

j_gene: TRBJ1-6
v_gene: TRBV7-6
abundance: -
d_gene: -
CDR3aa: CASSLGFTGNSPLHF
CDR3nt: TGTGCCAGCAGCTTAGGTTTCACAGGGAATTCACCCCTCCACTTT

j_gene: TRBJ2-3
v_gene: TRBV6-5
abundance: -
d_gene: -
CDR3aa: CASSYRGPTDTQYF
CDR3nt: TGTGCCAGCAGTTACAGAGGGCCGACAGATACGCAGTATTTT

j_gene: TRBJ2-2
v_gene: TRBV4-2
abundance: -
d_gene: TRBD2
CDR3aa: CASSLLAGVTGELFF
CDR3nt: TGTGCCAGCAGCCTACTAGCGGGAGTAACCGGGGAGCTGTTTTTT

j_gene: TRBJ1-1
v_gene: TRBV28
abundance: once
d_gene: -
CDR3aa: CASSSSIAFF
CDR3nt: TGTGCCAGCAGTTCGAGTATCGCTTTCTTT

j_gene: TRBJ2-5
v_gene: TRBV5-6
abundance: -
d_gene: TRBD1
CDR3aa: CASSFGQGQETQYF
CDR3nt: TGTGCCAGCAGCTTCGGACAGGGACAAGAGACCCAGTACTTC

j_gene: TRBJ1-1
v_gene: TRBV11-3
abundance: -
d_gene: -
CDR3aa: CASSRGGGMNTEAFF
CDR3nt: TGTGCCAGCAGCCGCGGTGGGGGGATGAACACTGAAGCTTTCTTT

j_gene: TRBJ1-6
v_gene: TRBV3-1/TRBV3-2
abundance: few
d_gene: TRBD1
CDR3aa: CASSQTGESPLHF
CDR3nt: TGTGCCAGCAGCCAGACAGGGGAATCACCCCTCCACTTT

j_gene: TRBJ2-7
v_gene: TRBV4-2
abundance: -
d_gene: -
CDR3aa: CASSLLGGSYEQYF
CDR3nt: TGTGCCAGCAGCCTACTTGGGGGGTCCTACGAGCAGTACTTC

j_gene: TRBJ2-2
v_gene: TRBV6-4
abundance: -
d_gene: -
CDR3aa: CASSASNTGELFF
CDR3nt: TGTGCCAGCAGTGCCTCGAACACCGGGGAGCTGTTTTTT

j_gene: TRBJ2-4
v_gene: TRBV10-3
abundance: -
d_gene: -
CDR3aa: CAISESENIQYF
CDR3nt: TGTGCCATCAGTGAGTCGGAAAACATTCAGTACTTC

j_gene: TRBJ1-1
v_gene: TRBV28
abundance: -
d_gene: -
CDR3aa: CASSFTPGLKAFF
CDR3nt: TGTGCCAGCAGTTTTACCCCGGGACTCAAAGCTTTCTTT

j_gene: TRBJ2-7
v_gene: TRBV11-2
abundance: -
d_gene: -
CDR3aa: CASSHIKGERSYEQYF
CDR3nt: TGTGCCAGCAGCCACATCAAGGGGGAGCGATCCTACGAGCAGTACTTC

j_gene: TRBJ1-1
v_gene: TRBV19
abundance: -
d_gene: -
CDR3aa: CASSRLDTEAFF
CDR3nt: TGTGCCAGTAGCCGGTTGGACACTGAAGCTTTCTTT

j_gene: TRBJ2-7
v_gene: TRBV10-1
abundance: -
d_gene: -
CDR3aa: CASSGLLYEQYF
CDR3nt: TGCGCCAGCAGTGGGCTACTTTACGAGCAGTACTTC

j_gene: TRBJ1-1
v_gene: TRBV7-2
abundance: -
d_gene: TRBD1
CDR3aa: CASSQMTGGVTEAFF
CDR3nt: TGTGCCAGCAGCCAAATGACAGGGGGCGTCACTGAAGCTTTCTTT

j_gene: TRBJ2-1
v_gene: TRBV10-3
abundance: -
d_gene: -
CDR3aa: CAISEGESSGEFF
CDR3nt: TGTGCCATCAGTGAAGGAGAATCCTCCGGTGAGTTCTTC

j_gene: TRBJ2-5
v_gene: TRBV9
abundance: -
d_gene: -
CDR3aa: CASSVRERETQYF
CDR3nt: TGTGCCAGCAGCGTAAGGGAGCGGGAGACCCAGTACTTC

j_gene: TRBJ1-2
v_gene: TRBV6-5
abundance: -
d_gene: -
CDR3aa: CASSYLYIGTPRGYTF
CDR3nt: TGTGCCAGCAGTTATCTATACATCGGGACACCGCGTGGCTACACCTTC

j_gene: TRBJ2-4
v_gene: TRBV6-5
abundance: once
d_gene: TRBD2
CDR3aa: CASTKVSGENIQYF
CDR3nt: TGTGCCAGCACCAAAGTTAGCGGGGAAAACATTCAGTACTTC

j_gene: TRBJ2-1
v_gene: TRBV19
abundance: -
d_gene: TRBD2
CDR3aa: CASSIRGLGSSGSYNEQFF
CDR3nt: TGTGCCAGTAGTATTAGGGGTTTGGGTTCTAGCGGCTCCTACAATGAGCAGTTCTTC

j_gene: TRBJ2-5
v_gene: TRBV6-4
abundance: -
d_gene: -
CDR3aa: CASSRQGGGRETQYF
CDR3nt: TGTGCCAGCAGCCGCCAGGGAGGGGGCCGAGAGACCCAGTACTTC

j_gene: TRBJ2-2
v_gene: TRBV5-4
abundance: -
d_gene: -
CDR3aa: CASSFSGVGAGELFF
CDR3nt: TGTGCCAGCAGCTTCAGCGGCGTTGGAGCCGGGGAGCTGTTTTTT

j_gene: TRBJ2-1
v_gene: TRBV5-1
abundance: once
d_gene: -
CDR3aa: CASSPRGRGDNEQFF
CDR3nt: TGCGCCAGCAGCCCCAGGGGGCGGGGGGACAATGAGCAGTTCTTC

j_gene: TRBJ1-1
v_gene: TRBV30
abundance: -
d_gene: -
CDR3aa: CAWYRDGVLGGPNTEAFF
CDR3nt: TGTGCCTGGTACCGGGACGGCGTGTTAGGGGGACCGAACACTGAAGCTTTCTTT

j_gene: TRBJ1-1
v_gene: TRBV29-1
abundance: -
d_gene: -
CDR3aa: CSVGEETTEAFF
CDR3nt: TGCAGCGTTGGGGAGGAGACCACTGAAGCTTTCTTT

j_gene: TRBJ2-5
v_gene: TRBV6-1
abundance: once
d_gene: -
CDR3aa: CASSEPRWTQYF
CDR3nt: TGTGCCAGCAGTGAACCTAGATGGACCCAGTACTTC

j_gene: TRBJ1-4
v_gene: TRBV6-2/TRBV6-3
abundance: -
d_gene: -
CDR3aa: CASSKGRSNEKLFF
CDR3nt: TGTGCCAGCAGCAAGGGGCGATCGAATGAAAAACTGTTTTTT

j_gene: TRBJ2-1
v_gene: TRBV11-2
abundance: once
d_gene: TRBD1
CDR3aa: CASSLGRDRYEQFF
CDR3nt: TGTGCCAGTAGCTTAGGTCGGGACAGGTATGAGCAGTTCTTC

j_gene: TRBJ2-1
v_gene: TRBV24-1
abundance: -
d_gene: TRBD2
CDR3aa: CATSDRDYYNEQFF
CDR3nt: TGTGCCACCAGTGACAGGGACTACTACAATGAGCAGTTCTTC

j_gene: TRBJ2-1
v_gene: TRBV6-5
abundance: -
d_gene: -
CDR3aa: CASSYSGAPRFVEQFF
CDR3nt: TGTGCCAGCAGTTACTCCGGGGCCCCAAGGTTCGTTGAGCAGTTCTTC